This T cell receptor (beta chain) comes out of a study of blood T cell repertoires in COVID-19. Study in general: Acute-phase and convalescent COVID-19 samples originated in the United States, Italy and Spain. PBMCs, B-cell-depleted T cells, or T cells were the source of the cDNA or gDNA that made up the material.

Per the original methods: Amplification from reference gene primers served as the basis for estimated nucleated cell counts. Generated by immunoSEQ multiplex PCR, the TCRdb table keeps only in-frame clones and is missing some. That table supplies the V and J calls and clone size; D and trimming were determined from the DNA. Of roughly 250,000 clones listed, 84% are singletons. CDR3 length: 17 residues. Trimming cost V 5 bases and J 2 bases; bases outside gene matches: 9. CDR1 is MDHEN, CDR2 SYDVKM, per germline. The origin of this receptor is a human donor in a cohort sampled during active COVID-19. The V and J genes are TRBV28 and TRBJ2-5; 12 bases map to TRBD2. The sample comprised peripheral blood. The CDR3 is CASSLRLAGVGQETQYF. Here the CDR3 DNA reads TGTGCCAGCAGTCTTCGACTAGCGGGGGTGGGACAAGAGACCCAGTACTTC.